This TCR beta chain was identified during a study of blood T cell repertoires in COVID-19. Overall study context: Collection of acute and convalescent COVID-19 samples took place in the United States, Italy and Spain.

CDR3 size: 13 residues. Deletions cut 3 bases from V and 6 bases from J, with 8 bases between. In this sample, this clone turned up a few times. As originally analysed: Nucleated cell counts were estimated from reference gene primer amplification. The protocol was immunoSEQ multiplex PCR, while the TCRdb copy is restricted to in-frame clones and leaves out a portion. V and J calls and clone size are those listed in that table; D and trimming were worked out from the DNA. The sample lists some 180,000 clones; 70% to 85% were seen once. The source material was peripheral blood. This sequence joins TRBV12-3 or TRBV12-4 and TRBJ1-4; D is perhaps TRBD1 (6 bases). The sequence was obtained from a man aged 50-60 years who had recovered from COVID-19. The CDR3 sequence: CASSFSGDEKLFF. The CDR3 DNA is TGTGCCAGCAGTTTTTCAGGGGATGAAAAACTGTTTTTT.